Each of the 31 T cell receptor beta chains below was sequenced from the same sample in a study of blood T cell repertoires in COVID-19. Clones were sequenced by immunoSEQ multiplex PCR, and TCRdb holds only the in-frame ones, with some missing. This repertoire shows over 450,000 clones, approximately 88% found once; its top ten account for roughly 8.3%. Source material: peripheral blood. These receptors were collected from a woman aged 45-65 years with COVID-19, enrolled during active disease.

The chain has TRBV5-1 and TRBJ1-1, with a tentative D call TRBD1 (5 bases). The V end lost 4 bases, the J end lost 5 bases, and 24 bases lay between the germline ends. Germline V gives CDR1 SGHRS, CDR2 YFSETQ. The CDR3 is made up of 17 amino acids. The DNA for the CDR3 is TGCGCCAGCAGCCTCCCGGGGGAGGGAGGGTTGAGAACTGAAGCTTTCTTT. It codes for CASSLPGEGGLRTEAFF.

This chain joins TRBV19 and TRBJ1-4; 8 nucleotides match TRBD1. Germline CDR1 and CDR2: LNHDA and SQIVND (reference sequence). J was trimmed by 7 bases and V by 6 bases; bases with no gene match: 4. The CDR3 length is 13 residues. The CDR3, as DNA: TGTGCCAGTAGCCCGGACAGGGCTGAAAAACTGTTTTTT. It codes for CASSPDRAEKLFF.

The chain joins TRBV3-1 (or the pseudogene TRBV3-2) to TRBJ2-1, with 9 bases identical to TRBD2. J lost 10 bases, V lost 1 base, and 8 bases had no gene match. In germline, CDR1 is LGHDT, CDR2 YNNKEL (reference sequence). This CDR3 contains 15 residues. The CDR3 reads CASSQGGGGAREQFF. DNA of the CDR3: TGTGCCAGCAGCCAAGGGGGCGGGGGGGCCAGAGAGCAGTTCTTC.

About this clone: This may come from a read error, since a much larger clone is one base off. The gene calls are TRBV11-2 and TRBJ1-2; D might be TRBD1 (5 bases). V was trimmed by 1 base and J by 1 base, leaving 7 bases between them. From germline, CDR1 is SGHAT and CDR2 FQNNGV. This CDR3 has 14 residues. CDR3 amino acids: CASSLGQSNYGYTF. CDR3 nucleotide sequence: TGTGCCAGCAGCTTAGGACAGAGTAACTATGGCTACACCTTC.

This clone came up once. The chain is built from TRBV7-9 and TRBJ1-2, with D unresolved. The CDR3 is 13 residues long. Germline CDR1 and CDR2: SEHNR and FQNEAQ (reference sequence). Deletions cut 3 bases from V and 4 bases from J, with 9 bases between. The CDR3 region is CASSFRGLYGYTF. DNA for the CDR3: TGTGCCAGCAGCTTTCGAGGGCTCTATGGCTACACCTTC.

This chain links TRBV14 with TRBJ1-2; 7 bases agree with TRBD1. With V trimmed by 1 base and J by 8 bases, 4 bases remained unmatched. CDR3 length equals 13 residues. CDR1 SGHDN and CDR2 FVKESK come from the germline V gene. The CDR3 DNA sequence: TGTGCCAGCAGCCAAGGACAGGGAGGAGGCTACACCTTC. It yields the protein CASSQGQGGGYTF.

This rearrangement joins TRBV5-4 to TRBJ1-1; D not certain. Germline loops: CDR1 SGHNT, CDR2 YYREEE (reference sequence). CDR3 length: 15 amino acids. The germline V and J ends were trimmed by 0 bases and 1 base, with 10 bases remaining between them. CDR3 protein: CASSLGAGRNTEAFF. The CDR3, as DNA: TGTGCCAGCAGCTTGGGAGCGGGCCGGAACACTGAAGCTTTCTTT.

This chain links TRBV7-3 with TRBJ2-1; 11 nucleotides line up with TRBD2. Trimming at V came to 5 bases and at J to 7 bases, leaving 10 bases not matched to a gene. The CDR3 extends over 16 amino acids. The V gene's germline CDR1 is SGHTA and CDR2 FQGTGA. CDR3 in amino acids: CASSPYGLAGGNEQFF. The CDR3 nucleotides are TGTGCCAGCAGCCCGTACGGACTAGCGGGCGGGAATGAGCAGTTCTTC.

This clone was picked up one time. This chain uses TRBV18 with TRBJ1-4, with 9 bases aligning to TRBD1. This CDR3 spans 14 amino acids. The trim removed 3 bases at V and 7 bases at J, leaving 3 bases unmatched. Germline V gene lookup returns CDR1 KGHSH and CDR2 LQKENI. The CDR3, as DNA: TGTGCCAGCTCACCTCGGGACAGGGTTGAAAAACTGTTTTTT. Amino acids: CASSPRDRVEKLFF.

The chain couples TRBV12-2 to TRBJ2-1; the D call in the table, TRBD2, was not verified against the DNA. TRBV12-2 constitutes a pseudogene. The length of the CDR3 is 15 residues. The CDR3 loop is CASRFHGYPYNEQFF. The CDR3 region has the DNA TGTGCAAGTCGCTTTCACGGTTACCCCTACAATGAGCAGTTCTTC.

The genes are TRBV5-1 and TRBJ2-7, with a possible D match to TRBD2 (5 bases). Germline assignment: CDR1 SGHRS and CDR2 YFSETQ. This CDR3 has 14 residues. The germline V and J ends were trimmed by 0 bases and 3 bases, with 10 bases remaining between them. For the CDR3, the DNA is TGCGCCAGCAGCTTGGCCGAGGACTTCTACGAGCAGTACTTC. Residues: CASSLAEDFYEQYF.

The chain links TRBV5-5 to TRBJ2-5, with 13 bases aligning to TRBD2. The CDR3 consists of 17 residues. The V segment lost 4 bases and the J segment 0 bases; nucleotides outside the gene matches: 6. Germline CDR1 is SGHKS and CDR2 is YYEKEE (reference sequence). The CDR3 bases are TGTGCCAGCAGCATGACTAGCGGGGGGATGAACCAAGAGACCCAGTACTTC. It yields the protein CASSMTSGGMNQETQYF. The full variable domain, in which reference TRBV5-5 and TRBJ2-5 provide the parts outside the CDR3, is DAGVTQSPTHLIKTRGQQVTLRCSPISGHKSVSWYQQVLGQGPQFIFQYYEKEERGRGNFPDRFSARQFPNYSSELNVNALLLGDSALYLCASSMTSGGMNQETQYFGPGTRLLVL.

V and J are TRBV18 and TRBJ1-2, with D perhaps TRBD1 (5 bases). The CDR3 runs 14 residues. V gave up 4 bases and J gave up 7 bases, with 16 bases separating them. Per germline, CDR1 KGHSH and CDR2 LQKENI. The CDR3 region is CASSLRQGITGYTF. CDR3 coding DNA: TGTGCCAGCTCACTTCGCCAGGGCATTACTGGCTACACCTTC.

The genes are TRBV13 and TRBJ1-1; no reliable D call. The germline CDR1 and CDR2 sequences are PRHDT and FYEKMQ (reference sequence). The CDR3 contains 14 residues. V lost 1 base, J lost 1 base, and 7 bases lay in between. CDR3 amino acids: CASSLDRGNTEAFF. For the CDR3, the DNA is TGTGCCAGCAGCTTAGACCGAGGGAACACTGAAGCTTTCTTT.

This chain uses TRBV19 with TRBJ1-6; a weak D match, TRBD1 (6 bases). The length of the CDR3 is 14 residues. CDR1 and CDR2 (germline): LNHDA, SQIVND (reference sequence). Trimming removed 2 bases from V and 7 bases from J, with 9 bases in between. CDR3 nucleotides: TGTGCCAGTAGTATACAGGGGTTCAATTCACCCCTCCACTTT. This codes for CASSIQGFNSPLHF.

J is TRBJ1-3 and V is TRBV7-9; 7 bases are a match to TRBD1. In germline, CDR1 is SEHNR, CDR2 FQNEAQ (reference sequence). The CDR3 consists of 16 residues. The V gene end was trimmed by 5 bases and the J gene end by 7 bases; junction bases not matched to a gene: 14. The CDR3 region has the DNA TGTGCCAGCAGCACCCGAAAACAGGGGTCCGGCAACACCATATATTTT. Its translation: CASSTRKQGSGNTIYF.

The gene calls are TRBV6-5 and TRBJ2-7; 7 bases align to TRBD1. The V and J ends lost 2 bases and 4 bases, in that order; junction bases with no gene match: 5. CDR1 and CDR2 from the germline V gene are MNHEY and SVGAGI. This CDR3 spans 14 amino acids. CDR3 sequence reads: CASSYGEQGYEQYF. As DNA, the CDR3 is TGTGCCAGCAGTTACGGGGAACAGGGGTACGAGCAGTACTTC.

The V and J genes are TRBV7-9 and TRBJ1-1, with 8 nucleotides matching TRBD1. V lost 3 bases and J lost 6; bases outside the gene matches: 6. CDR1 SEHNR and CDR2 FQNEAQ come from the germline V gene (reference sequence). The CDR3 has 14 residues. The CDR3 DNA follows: TGTGCCAGCAGCTTCCAGGGGGCGTCTGCTGAAGCTTTCTTT. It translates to CASSFQGASAEAFF.

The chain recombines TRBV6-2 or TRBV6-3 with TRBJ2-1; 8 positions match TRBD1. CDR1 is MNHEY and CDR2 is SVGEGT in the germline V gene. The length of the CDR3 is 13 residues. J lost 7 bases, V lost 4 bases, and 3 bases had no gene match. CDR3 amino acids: CASSSNRGNEQFF. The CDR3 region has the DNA TGTGCCAGCAGTTCTAACAGGGGGAATGAGCAGTTCTTC.

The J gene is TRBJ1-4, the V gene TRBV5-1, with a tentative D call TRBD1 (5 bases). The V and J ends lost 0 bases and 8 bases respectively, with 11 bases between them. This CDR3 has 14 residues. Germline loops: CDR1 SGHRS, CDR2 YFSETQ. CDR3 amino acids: CASSLAGRKEKLFF. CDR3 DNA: TGCGCCAGCAGCTTGGCAGGGAGGAAGGAAAAACTGTTTTTT.

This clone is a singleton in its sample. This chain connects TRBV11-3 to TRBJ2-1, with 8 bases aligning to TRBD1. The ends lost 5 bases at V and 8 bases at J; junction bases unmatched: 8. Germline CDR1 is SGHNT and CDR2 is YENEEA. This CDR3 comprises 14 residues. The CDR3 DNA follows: TGTGCCAGCAGCGCCCGGACAGGGTATGATGAGCAGTTCTTC. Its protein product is CASSARTGYDEQFF.

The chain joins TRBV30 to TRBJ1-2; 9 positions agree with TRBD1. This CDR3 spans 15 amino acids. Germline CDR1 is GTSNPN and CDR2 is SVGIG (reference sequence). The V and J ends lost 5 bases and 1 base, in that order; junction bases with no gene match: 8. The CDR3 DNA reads TGTGCCTGGTCCGTGGACAGGGGTATTAACTATGGCTACACCTTC. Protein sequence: CAWSVDRGINYGYTF.

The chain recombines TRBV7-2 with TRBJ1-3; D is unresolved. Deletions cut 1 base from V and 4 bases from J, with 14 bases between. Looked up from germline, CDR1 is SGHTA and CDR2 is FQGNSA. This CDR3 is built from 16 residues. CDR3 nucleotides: TGTGCCAGCAGCTTAGGGCTCGTTGGAGCCGGAAACACCATATATTTT. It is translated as CASSLGLVGAGNTIYF. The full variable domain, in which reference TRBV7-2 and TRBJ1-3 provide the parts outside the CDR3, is GAGVSQSPSNKVTEKGKDVELRCDPISGHTALYWYRQSLGQGLEFLIYFQGNSAPDKSGLPSDRFSAERTGGSVSTLTIQRTQQEDSAVYLCASSLGLVGAGNTIYFGEGSWLTVV.

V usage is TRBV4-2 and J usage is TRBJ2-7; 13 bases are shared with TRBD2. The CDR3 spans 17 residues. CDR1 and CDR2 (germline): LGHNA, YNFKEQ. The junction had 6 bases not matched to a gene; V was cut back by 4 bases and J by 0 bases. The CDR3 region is CASSPRGLAGDSYEQYF. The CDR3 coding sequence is TGTGCCAGCAGCCCCCGAGGACTAGCGGGGGACTCCTACGAGCAGTACTTC.

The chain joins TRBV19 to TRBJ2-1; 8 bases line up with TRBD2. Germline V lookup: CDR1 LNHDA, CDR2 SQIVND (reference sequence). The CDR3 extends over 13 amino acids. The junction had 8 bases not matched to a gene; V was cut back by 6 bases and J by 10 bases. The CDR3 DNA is TGTGCCAGTAGAACTAGCGGCATCGGGGAGCAGTTCTTC. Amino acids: CASRTSGIGEQFF.

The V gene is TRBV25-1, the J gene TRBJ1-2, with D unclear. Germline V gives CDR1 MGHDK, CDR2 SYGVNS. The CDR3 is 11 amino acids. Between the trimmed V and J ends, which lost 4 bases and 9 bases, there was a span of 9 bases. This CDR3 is CASSGAGSYTF. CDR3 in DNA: TGTGCCAGCAGTGGAGCCGGGAGCTACACCTTC.

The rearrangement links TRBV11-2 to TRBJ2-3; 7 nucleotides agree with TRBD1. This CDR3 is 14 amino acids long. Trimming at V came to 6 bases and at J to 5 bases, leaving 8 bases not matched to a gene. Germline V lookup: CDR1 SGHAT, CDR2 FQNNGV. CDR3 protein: CASRRGPQVDTQYF. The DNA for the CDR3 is TGTGCCAGCAGAAGGGGGCCCCAAGTAGATACGCAGTATTTT. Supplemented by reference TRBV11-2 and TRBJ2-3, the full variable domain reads EAGVAQSPRYKIIEKRQSVAFWCNPISGHATLYWYQQILGQGPKLLIQFQNNGVVDDSQLPKDRFSAERLKGVDSTLKIQPAKLEDSAVYLCASRRGPQVDTQYFGPGTRLTVL.

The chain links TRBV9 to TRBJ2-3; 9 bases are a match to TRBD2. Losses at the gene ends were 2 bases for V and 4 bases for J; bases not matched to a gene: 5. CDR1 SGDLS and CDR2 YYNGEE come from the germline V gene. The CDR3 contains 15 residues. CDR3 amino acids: CASSVEAGGSDTQYF. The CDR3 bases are TGTGCCAGCAGCGTCGAAGCGGGGGGTTCAGATACGCAGTATTTT.

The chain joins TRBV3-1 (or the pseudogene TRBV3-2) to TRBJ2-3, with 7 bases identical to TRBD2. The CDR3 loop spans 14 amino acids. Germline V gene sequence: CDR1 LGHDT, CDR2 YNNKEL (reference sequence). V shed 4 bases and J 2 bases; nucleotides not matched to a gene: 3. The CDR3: CASSPRGTTDTQYF. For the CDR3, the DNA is TGTGCCAGCAGCCCGCGGGGGACCACAGATACGCAGTATTTT.

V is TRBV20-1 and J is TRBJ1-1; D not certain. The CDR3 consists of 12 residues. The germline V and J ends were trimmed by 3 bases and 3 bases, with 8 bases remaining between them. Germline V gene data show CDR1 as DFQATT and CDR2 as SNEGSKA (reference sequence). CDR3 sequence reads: CSASTPYTEAFF. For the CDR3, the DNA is TGCAGTGCTAGTACACCGTACACTGAAGCTTTCTTT.

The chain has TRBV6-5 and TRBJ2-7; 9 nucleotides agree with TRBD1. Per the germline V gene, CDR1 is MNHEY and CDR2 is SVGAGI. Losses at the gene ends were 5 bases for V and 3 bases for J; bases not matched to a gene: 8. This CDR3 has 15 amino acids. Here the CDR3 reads CASSQRSGQGYEQYF. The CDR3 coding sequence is TGTGCCAGCAGTCAACGTTCGGGACAGGGCTACGAGCAGTACTTC.